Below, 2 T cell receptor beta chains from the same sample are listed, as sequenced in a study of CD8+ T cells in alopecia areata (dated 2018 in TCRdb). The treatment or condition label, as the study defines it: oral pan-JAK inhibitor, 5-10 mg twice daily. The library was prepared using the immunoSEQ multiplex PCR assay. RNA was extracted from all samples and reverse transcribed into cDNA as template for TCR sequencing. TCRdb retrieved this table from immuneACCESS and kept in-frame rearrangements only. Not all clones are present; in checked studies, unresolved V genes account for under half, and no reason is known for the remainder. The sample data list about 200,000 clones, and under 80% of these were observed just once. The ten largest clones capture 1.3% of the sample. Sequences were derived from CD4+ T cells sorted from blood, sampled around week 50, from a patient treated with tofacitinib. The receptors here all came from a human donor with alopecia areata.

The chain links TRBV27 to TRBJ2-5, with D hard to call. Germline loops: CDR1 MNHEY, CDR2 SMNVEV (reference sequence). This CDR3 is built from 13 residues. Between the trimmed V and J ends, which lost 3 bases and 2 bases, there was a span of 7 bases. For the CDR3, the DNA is TGTGCCAGCAGTTTCGGGCAGCAAGAGACCCAGTACTTC. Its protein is CASSFGQQETQYF.

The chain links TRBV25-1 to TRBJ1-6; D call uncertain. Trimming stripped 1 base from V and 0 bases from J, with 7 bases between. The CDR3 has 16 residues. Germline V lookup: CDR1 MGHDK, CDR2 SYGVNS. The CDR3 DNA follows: TGTGCCAGCAGTGAATTGGGGAGCTCCTATAATTCACCCCTCCACTTT. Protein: CASSELGSSYNSPLHF. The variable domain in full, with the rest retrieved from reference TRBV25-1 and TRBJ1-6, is EADIYQTPRYLVIGTGKKITLECSQTMGHDKMYWYQQDPGMELHLIHYSYGVNSTEKGDLSSESTVSRIRTEHFPLTLESARPSHTSQYLCASSELGSSYNSPLHFGNGTRLTVT.